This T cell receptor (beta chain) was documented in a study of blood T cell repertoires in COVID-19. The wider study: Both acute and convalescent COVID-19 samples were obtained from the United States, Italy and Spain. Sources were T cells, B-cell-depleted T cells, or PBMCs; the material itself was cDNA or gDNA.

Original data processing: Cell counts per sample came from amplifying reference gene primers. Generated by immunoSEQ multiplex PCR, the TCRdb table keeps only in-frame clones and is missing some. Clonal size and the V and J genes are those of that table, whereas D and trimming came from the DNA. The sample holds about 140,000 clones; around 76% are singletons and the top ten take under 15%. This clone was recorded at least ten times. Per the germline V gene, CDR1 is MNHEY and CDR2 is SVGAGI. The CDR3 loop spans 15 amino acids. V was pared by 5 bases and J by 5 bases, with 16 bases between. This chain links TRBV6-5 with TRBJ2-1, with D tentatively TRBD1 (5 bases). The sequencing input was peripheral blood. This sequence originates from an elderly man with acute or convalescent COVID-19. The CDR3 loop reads CASSLMAGFNNEQFF. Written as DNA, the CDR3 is TGTGCCAGCAGTCTGATGGCAGGGTTTAACAATGAGCAGTTCTTC.